One sample yielded the 17 T cell receptor beta chains listed below, sequenced in a study of T cell responses to AZD1222 COVID-19 vaccine. Measured with immunoSEQ multiplex PCR; TCRdb has only the in-frame clones, and not every one. The sample comprises roughly 140,000 clones, about nine tenths of which are singletons, and about 3.4% rests with the top ten. Here the sequenced sample was peripheral blood, taken on day 0 of MenACWY control vaccination. These receptors all stem from an adult in good health.

The chain is built from TRBV10-3 and TRBJ1-1, with D unresolved. Trimming stripped 0 bases from V and 0 bases from J, with 8 bases between. Germline loops: CDR1 ENHRY, CDR2 SYGVKD. The CDR3 totals 15 residues. The CDR3 nucleotides are TGTGCCATCAGTGAGTCAAGGCAGATGAACACTGAAGCTTTCTTT. Translation gives CAISESRQMNTEAFF.

The chain has TRBV9 and TRBJ1-6, with a possible D match to TRBD1 (6 bases). There are 15 residues in the CDR3. CDR1 is SGDLS, CDR2 YYNGEE, per germline. V was shortened by 4 bases and J by 4 bases, with 12 bases between the two germline ends. The CDR3, as DNA: TGTGCCAGCAGCCAGGGGAGGGCGTATAATTCACCCCTCCACTTT. Its protein product is CASSQGRAYNSPLHF.

The V gene is TRBV10-2, the J gene TRBJ2-1; TRBD2 matches 10 bases. From germline, CDR1 is WSHSY and CDR2 SAAADI. The CDR3 is made up of 14 amino acids. V lost 9 bases and J lost 1; bases outside the gene matches: 3. Here the CDR3 DNA reads TGCGCCAGTCGGACTAGCGGTTCCTACAATGAGCAGTTCTTC. The encoded protein is CASRTSGSYNEQFF.

This clone was recorded only once. The rearrangement joins TRBV11-2 to TRBJ1-5, with a tentative D call TRBD1 (6 bases). V shed 3 bases and J shed 1 base, with 10 bases lying between them. Germline V gives CDR1 SGHAT, CDR2 FQNNGV. The length of the CDR3 is 15 residues. The CDR3 DNA reads TGTGCCAGCAGCTTGGGGACAAGGAGCAATCAGCCCCAGCATTTT. Its protein product is CASSLGTRSNQPQHF.

This sequence joins TRBV7-8 and TRBJ1-2; 11 positions match TRBD1. J lost 5 bases, V lost 5 bases, and 4 bases had no gene match. CDR3 size: 14 residues. Germline values: CDR1 SGHVS, CDR2 FQNEAQ. Here the CDR3 reads CASSSGQGAYGYTF. The CDR3, as DNA: TGTGCCAGCAGCAGTGGACAGGGGGCGTATGGCTACACCTTC.

The V call is TRBV3-1 (or the pseudogene TRBV3-2), the J call TRBJ2-5; the match to TRBD2 covers 10 bases. V lost 8 bases, J lost 5 bases, and 5 bases stayed unmatched. The CDR3 sequence is 13 residues long. Germline CDR1 is LGHDT and CDR2 is YNNKEL (reference sequence). In nucleotides, the CDR3 is TGTGCCAGCTCCCAGCGGGGGGGGGAGACCCAGTACTTC. Translated: CASSQRGGETQYF.

This chain connects TRBV2 to TRBJ2-5; 7 nucleotides match TRBD2. The germline CDR1 and CDR2 sequences are SNHLY and FYNNEI. J was trimmed by 4 bases and V by 4 bases; bases with no gene match: 6. CDR3 size: 14 residues. This CDR3 reads CASSGEGKGETQYF. The DNA for the CDR3 is TGTGCCAGCAGTGGGGAGGGGAAGGGAGAGACCCAGTACTTC.

This clone was seen only once. This chain joins TRBV3-1 (or the pseudogene TRBV3-2) and TRBJ2-6; D not resolved. Germline V lookup: CDR1 LGHDT, CDR2 YNNKEL (reference sequence). The CDR3 totals 17 residues. V was shortened by 0 bases and J by 0 bases, with 9 bases between the two germline ends. CDR3 DNA: TGTGCCAGCAGCCAAGATCCAAGGGCCTCTGGGGCCAACGTCCTGACTTTC. It specifies CASSQDPRASGANVLTF.

In its sample, this clone was seen a few times. V is TRBV27 and J is TRBJ1-1; a possible D gene is TRBD1 (5 bases). The length of the CDR3 is 11 residues. CDR1 is MNHEY, CDR2 SMNVEV, per germline (reference sequence). The V end was cut by 5 bases, the J end by 7 bases, with 8 bases between. The CDR3 bases are TGTGCCAGCAGTGCTAGGGGTGAAGCTTTCTTT. Translating it yields CASSARGEAFF.

The chain carries TRBV5-4 and TRBJ2-2; D ambiguous. CDR1 and CDR2 (germline): SGHNT, YYREEE (reference sequence). With 10 bases removed from V and 6 bases from J, the gap between germline ends came to 16 bases. The CDR3 length is 13 residues. This chain's CDR3 is CAFQTTAAGELFF. For the CDR3, the DNA is TGTGCCTTTCAAACCACAGCAGCCGGGGAGCTGTTTTTT.

The rearrangement uses TRBV6-5 and TRBJ1-1, with no clear D. Germline V gene lookup returns CDR1 MNHEY and CDR2 SVGAGI. The V end was cut by 5 bases, the J end by 1 base, with 11 bases between. The CDR3 extends over 14 amino acids. CDR3 region: CASSKQTRNTEAFF. In DNA, the CDR3 is TGTGCCAGCAGTAAACAGACTAGGAACACTGAAGCTTTCTTT.

This clone was found a few times. The chain uses TRBV5-4 and TRBJ1-2; D is possibly TRBD1 (5 bases). V dropped 3 bases and J dropped 7 bases, with 13 bases sitting between them. The germline CDR1 and CDR2 sequences are SGHNT and YYREEE (reference sequence). CDR3 length: 13 amino acids. The CDR3 nucleotides are TGTGCCAGCAGCTCCTTAAGAACAGGTGGCTACACCTTC. This encodes CASSSLRTGGYTF.

This chain links TRBV7-8 with TRBJ1-2, with D possibly TRBD1 on 6 matching bases. Trimming stripped 5 bases from V and 3 bases from J, with 16 bases between. The germline V gene encodes CDR1 SGHVS and CDR2 FQNEAQ. The CDR3 loop spans 15 amino acids. The CDR3 sequence is CASSPRGQPYYGYTF. In DNA form, the CDR3 reads TGTGCCAGCAGCCCCCGTGGACAGCCCTACTATGGCTACACCTTC. Looking up the rest from reference TRBV7-8 and TRBJ1-2 gives the full variable domain: GAGVSQSPRYKVAKRGQDVALRCDPISGHVSLFWYQQALGQGPEFLTYFQNEAQLDKSGLPSDRFFAERPEGSVSTLKIQRTQQEDSAVYLCASSPRGQPYYGYTFGSGTRLTVV.

This sequence joins TRBV6-2 or TRBV6-3 and TRBJ1-5; possibly TRBD1 for D (6 bases). The ends were cut back, 2 bases at V and 6 bases at J, with 14 bases in the middle. Germline CDR1 MNHEY, CDR2 SVGEGT. The CDR3 has 15 amino acids. This CDR3 is CASSYRDTMGQPQHF. CDR3 bases: TGTGCCAGCAGTTACCGGGACACCATGGGTCAGCCCCAGCATTTT.

This clone was counted only a few times. This rearrangement joins TRBV2 to TRBJ2-2; the D gene could be TRBD1 or TRBD2 (6 bases each). Germline V gene lookup returns CDR1 SNHLY and CDR2 FYNNEI. Between the trimmed V and J ends, which lost 1 base and 2 bases, there was a span of 14 bases. CDR3 length equals 17 residues. CDR3 amino acids: CASSEVPGAPNTGELFF. The DNA for the CDR3 is TGTGCCAGCAGTGAAGTTCCGGGGGCTCCAAACACCGGGGAGCTGTTTTTT.

The table lists this clone with a few counts. The V call is TRBV28, the J call TRBJ1-2; D might be TRBD1 (5 bases). Germline lookup yields CDR1 MDHEN and CDR2 SYDVKM. CDR3 length: 12 amino acids. The V gene lost 6 bases and the J gene lost 5 bases, with 10 bases spanning the gap. The CDR3 DNA reads TGTGCCAGCAGGCCCGGGGGGTATGGCTACACCTTC. Translating it yields CASRPGGYGYTF.

This clone was detected only once. The chain joins TRBV4-3 to TRBJ1-1; 9 nucleotides line up with TRBD1. The CDR3 is made up of 15 amino acids. Per the germline V gene, CDR1 is LGHNA and CDR2 is YSLEER. V trimming: 0 bases; J trimming: 4 bases; junction bases outside the gene matches: 3. CDR3 protein: CASSQEGTGITEAFF. The CDR3 region has the DNA TGCGCCAGCAGCCAAGAAGGGACAGGGATCACTGAAGCTTTCTTT.